Listed below are T cell receptor beta chains from one sample, sequenced in a study of blood T cells in healthy people across ages. Via MiXCR, TCRdb re-called the 5' RACE reads, giving one row per CDR3 protein. The table has 790,000 or so distinct CDR3 sequences, 56% seen once. Sequenced material: blood. The receptors were sampled from a man aged 40-50 years in good health. Both conserved end residues are part of each CDR3. Each record gives: CDR3 protein, D gene, J gene, V gene. D genes are given only for firm matches.

cdr3_aa: CASSLSVLRADTEAFF; d_call: .; j_call: TRBJ1-1; v_call: TRBV7-2
cdr3_aa: CASSQEQGLYNEQFF; d_call: .; j_call: TRBJ2-1; v_call: TRBV4-3
cdr3_aa: CASSLDSPGYGYTF; d_call: .; j_call: TRBJ1-2; v_call: TRBV5-1
cdr3_aa: CSVEELDRAAFF; d_call: TRBD1; j_call: TRBJ1-1; v_call: TRBV29-1
cdr3_aa: CSALANEKLFF; d_call: .; j_call: TRBJ1-4; v_call: TRBV20-1
cdr3_aa: CSVRQGIGTDTQYF; d_call: TRBD1; j_call: TRBJ2-3; v_call: TRBV29-1
cdr3_aa: CASSASTNYEQYF; d_call: .; j_call: TRBJ2-7; v_call: TRBV6-5
cdr3_aa: CASSVDARGWWNEQFF; d_call: .; j_call: TRBJ2-1; v_call: TRBV9
cdr3_aa: CASSDVAGVRLRYEQYF; d_call: TRBD2; j_call: .; v_call: TRBV6-2/TRBV6-3
cdr3_aa: CSASKDSNQPQHF; d_call: .; j_call: TRBJ1-5; v_call: TRBV20-1
cdr3_aa: CASGPIGGTDTQYF; d_call: .; j_call: TRBJ2-3; v_call: TRBV5-1
cdr3_aa: CASSLLPRSTDTQYF; d_call: .; j_call: TRBJ2-3; v_call: TRBV5-1